The sequence of this T cell receptor (beta chain) was determined in a study of T cell changes during pregnancy in multiple sclerosis. The trim removed 4 bases at V and 2 bases at J, leaving 4 bases unmatched. This CDR3 contains 16 residues. Per germline, CDR1 SGHNT and CDR2 YYREEE (reference sequence). This clone was counted a single time. The assay was immunoSEQ multiplex PCR, and TCRdb's table has in-frame clones only and misses some. Among under 45,000 clones, 96% were seen once, and the ten largest hold over 0.8%. Sequencing was performed on peripheral blood, taken in the second trimester of pregnancy. The TCR was taken from a female donor with multiple sclerosis, enrolled in a pregnancy study. This chain connects TRBV5-4 to TRBJ2-5; 14 bases align to TRBD2. CDR3 sequence (DNA): TGTGCCAGCAGCGCGGGACTAGCGGGGGCTCAAGAGACCCAGTACTTC. Translated: CASSAGLAGAQETQYF.